The 21 T cell receptor beta chains in this list originate from one sample, sequenced in a study of T-cell reconstitution after alpha-beta-depleted transplantation in children. The authors prepared the TCRbeta library with unique molecular identifiers. TCRdb used MiXCR to reprocess the PCR reads, holding one entry per CDR3 protein. The table records 600,000 to 800,000 distinct CDR3 sequences, around 13% of them present only once. Material: PBMCs, obtained before TCRalphabeta/CD19-depleted stem cell transplant. The receptors were sampled from a girl aged 2-15 years with congenital amegakaryocytic thrombocytopenia, due to receive a stem cell transplant.

This clonotype was found once. A much larger clone sits a single nucleotide away, making a read error possible. V and J are TRBV20-1 and TRBJ2-7, with 8 bases lining up with TRBD2. This CDR3 has 16 residues. Per germline, CDR1 DFQATT and CDR2 SNEGSKA (reference sequence). The CDR3 region has the DNA TGCTGTGCTAGAGATAAGATAGCGGGACGTTTTTACGAGCAGTACTTC. Protein sequence: CCARDKIAGRFYEQYF.

This clonotype was picked up many times. The chain links TRBV5-8 to TRBJ2-7; the D is unclear. The CDR3 has 13 residues. The germline V gene has CDR1 SGHTS and CDR2 YDEGEE. Trimming stripped 3 bases from V and 2 bases from J, with 9 bases between. The CDR3 DNA reads as TGTGCCAGCAGCTACGCCGGGCCCTACGAGCAGTACTTC. The encoded protein is CASSYAGPYEQYF.

DNA for the CDR3: TGCAGCGTTGAACATCGTCTAGCGGACCTCGCTACGCAGTATTTT. This codes for CSVEHRLADLATQYF. This sequence joins TRBV29-1 and TRBJ2-3, with 7 bases that match TRBD2. CDR3 size: 15 residues. Trimming removed 2 bases from V and 8 bases from J; junction bases left unmatched: 13. From germline, CDR1 is SQVTM and CDR2 ANQGSEA.

In nucleotides, the CDR3 is TGCAGTGCTGGGGATGTTCAGACAGTCATTGCCACTGAAGCTTTCTTT. Its translation is CSAGDVQTVIATEAFF. The chain is built from TRBV20-1 and TRBJ1-1; the D gene is possibly TRBD1 (5 bases). The germline V gene encodes CDR1 DFQATT and CDR2 SNEGSKA (reference sequence). V lost 5 bases to trimming and J lost 4 bases, with 23 bases between them. CDR3 size: 16 residues.

Turning to this clonotype: This sequence may be a read error, since a much larger clone differs from it by one base. This chain connects TRBV20-1 to TRBJ2-5; 7 nucleotides line up with TRBD1. The CDR3 sequence is 16 residues long. CDR1 is DFQATT, CDR2 SNEGSKA, per germline (reference sequence). The CDR3 DNA follows: TGCTGTGCTAGAGAGCAAGAGACAGGGTCAGAAGAGACCCAGTACTTC. Encoded protein: CCAREQETGSEETQYF.

The rearrangement uses TRBV7-8 and TRBJ2-7, with D possibly matching TRBD1 (5 bases). V lost 5 bases to trimming and J lost 0 bases, with 17 bases between them. The CDR3 length is 16 residues. Germline V lookup: CDR1 SGHVS, CDR2 FQNEAQ. The CDR3 loop reads CASSPPRGGSSYEQYF. As DNA, the CDR3 is TGTGCCAGCAGCCCCCCTAGGGGCGGAAGCTCCTACGAGCAGTACTTC.

With respect to this clonotype: A much larger clone differs from this one at a single base, so this may be a read error. V usage is TRBV20-1 and J usage is TRBJ2-7; D uncertain. In germline, CDR1 is DFQATT, CDR2 SNEGSKA (reference sequence). Deletions cut 3 bases from V and 1 base from J, with 22 bases between. CDR3 length equals 17 residues. The CDR3 loop is CSASDEVWRRKSYEQYF. As DNA, the CDR3 is TGCAGTGCTAGTGATGAAGTGTGGCGTAGGAAATCCTACGAGCAGTACTTC.

With regard to this clonotype: This may arise from a read error, as a much more abundant clone is one base away. The rearrangement uses TRBV5-1 and TRBJ2-1; 7 bases are shared with TRBD1. V shed 0 bases, J shed 8 bases, and the junction held 5 bases outside the gene matches. Looked up from germline, CDR1 is SGHRS and CDR2 is YFSETQ. This CDR3 comprises 14 residues. The CDR3 nucleotides read TGCGCCAGCAGCTTGGGACAGGGTGGCTATGAGCAGTTCTTC. Translated: CASSLGQGGYEQFF.

This clonotype has at least ten counts. The J gene is TRBJ2-1, the V gene TRBV29-1, with D uncertain. Trimming took 7 bases from V and 5 from J, leaving 15 bases between them. The germline CDR1 and CDR2 sequences are SQVTM and ANQGSEA. The length of the CDR3 is 13 residues. CDR3 nucleotide sequence: TGCAGCGCCCCTAGGGCGGCTCACAATGAGCAGTTCTTC. Protein: CSAPRAAHNEQFF.

This clonotype has a count of ten or more. This chain joins TRBV10-3 and TRBJ2-3; D is perhaps TRBD2 (5 bases). Trimming shortened V by 3 bases and J by 1 base, and 8 bases separated the two germline ends. CDR3 length equals 14 residues. Looked up from germline, CDR1 is ENHRY and CDR2 is SYGVKD. The CDR3 spells CAISEGGRTDTQYF. The CDR3 DNA follows: TGTGCCATCAGTGAAGGCGGGCGCACAGATACGCAGTATTTT.

This clonotype was recorded at least ten times. This rearrangement joins TRBV20-1 to TRBJ2-3, with D possibly being TRBD2 (6 bases). CDR3 length: 19 residues. The germline V gene encodes CDR1 DFQATT and CDR2 SNEGSKA (reference sequence). Trimming stripped 2 bases from V and 0 bases from J, with 24 bases between. The CDR3 region has the DNA TGCAGTGCTAGATCCACGACTAGAATTCCCTCTACTAGCACAGATACGCAGTATTTT. Its protein product is CSARSTTRIPSTSTDTQYF.

The chain is built from TRBV10-3 and TRBJ2-2, with a possible D match to TRBD1 (6 bases). The V end lost 6 bases, the J end lost 1 base, and 12 bases lay between the germline ends. The CDR3 has 15 amino acids. Germline V gene data show CDR1 as ENHRY and CDR2 as SYGVKD. The CDR3 is CAIRGTGQNTGELFF. The CDR3 DNA is TGTGCCATCAGGGGGACGGGACAGAACACCGGGGAGCTGTTTTTT.

The sample holds many counts of this clonotype. The J gene is TRBJ2-7, the V gene TRBV10-3, with 10 bases matching TRBD1. The CDR3 is 13 residues long. Per the germline V gene, CDR1 is ENHRY and CDR2 is SYGVKD. With V trimmed by 7 bases and J by 4 bases, 4 bases remained unmatched. CDR3 residues: CAITPGQGYEQYF. The CDR3 DNA is TGTGCCATCACCCCGGGACAGGGGTACGAGCAGTACTTC.

This clonotype appeared a few times. The chain has TRBV11-2 and TRBJ1-2; D might be TRBD1 (5 bases). This CDR3 has 15 amino acids. The V gene lost 4 bases and the J gene lost 4 bases, with 16 bases spanning the gap. Looked up from germline, CDR1 is SGHAT and CDR2 is FQNNGV. CDR3 in amino acids: CASSSAPQGTYGYTF. The DNA for the CDR3 is TGTGCCAGCAGCTCCGCCCCGCAGGGTACCTATGGCTACACCTTC.

This clonotype has just a few counts. The rearrangement joins TRBV11-2 to TRBJ2-1, with TRBD1 identical over 7 bases. J lost 6 bases, V lost 2 bases, and 10 bases had no gene match. CDR1 SGHAT and CDR2 FQNNGV come from the germline V gene. The CDR3 length is 16 residues. The CDR3, as DNA: TGTGCCAGCAGCTTAAGCCCGAGGACAGGAATCAATGAGCAGTTCTTC. It is translated as CASSLSPRTGINEQFF.

This clonotype was found many times. The chain has TRBV5-6 and TRBJ2-2, with no clear D. Deletions cut 6 bases from V and 1 base from J, with 4 bases between. This CDR3 has 12 residues. Looked up from germline, CDR1 is SGHDT and CDR2 is YYEEEE. For the CDR3, the DNA is TGTGCCAGCAACCGGAACACCGGGGAGCTGTTTTTT. Its protein is CASNRNTGELFF. The variable domain in full, with the rest retrieved from reference TRBV5-6 and TRBJ2-2, is DAGVTQSPTHLIKTRGQQVTLRCSPKSGHDTVSWYQQALGQGPQFIFQYYEEEERQRGNFPDRFSGHQFPNYSSELNVNALLLGDSALYLCASNRNTGELFFGEGSRLTVL.

This clonotype was observed at least ten times. J is TRBJ2-3 and V is TRBV12-3 or TRBV12-4; D is unclear. V lost 6 bases and J lost 8, with 12 bases in between. This CDR3 is built from 12 residues. CDR3 in amino acids: CASSPHPVTQYF. The CDR3 DNA reads as TGTGCCAGCAGCCCCCACCCAGTTACGCAGTATTTT.

This clonotype was counted between two and nine times. The rearrangement uses TRBV10-2 and TRBJ2-7; TRBD2 matches 16 bases. V trimming: 5 bases; J trimming: 4 bases; junction bases outside the gene matches: 14. This CDR3 is 19 amino acids long. Germline CDR1 and CDR2: WSHSY and SAAADI. The CDR3, as DNA: TGCGCCAGCAGTTCTCCGGGACTAGCGGGAGGGCCCTCCCCATACGAGCAGTACTTC. Amino acids: CASSSPGLAGGPSPYEQYF.

This clonotype has a count of ten or more. The chain uses TRBV28 and TRBJ2-5; D unresolved. This CDR3 has 12 amino acids. V was pared by 4 bases and J by 4 bases, with 7 bases between. Germline CDR1 reads MDHEN; CDR2 reads SYDVKM. The CDR3 region has the DNA TGTGCCAGCAGTTCCACTTTAGAGACCCAGTACTTC. It encodes CASSSTLETQYF.

This chain connects TRBV11-2 to TRBJ2-3; TRBD2 matches 14 bases. The V gene's germline CDR1 is SGHAT and CDR2 FQNNGV. V dropped 5 bases and J dropped 6; count of bases not matched to a gene: 7. The CDR3 is 16 residues long. The CDR3 DNA reads as TGTGCCAGCAGCCCAAGGACTAGCGGGGGGAGGGATACGCAGTATTTT. Its protein product is CASSPRTSGGRDTQYF.

This clonotype was observed at least ten times. This chain connects TRBV20-1 to TRBJ2-3; 7 positions match TRBD2. The CDR3 is made up of 15 amino acids. V lost 6 bases to trimming and J lost 4 bases; unmatched junction nucleotides: 13. Germline V gene lookup returns CDR1 DFQATT and CDR2 SNEGSKA (reference sequence). CDR3 DNA sequence: TGCAGTGCACAGAGGGGAGGACTAGGACCAGATACGCAGTATTTT. Its translation: CSAQRGGLGPDTQYF.